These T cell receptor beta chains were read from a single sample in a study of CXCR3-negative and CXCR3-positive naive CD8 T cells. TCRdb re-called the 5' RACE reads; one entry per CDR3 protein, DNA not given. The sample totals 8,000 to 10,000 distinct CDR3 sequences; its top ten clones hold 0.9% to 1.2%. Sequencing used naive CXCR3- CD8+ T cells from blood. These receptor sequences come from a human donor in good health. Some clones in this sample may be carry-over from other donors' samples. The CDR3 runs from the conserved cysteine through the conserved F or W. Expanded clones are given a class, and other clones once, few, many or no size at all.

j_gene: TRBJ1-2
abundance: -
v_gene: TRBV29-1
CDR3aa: CSGGTATNYGYTF

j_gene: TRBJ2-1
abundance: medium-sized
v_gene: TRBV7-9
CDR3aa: CAAVGYNEQFF

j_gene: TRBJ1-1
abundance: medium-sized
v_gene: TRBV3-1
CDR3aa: CASSSGTHTEAFF

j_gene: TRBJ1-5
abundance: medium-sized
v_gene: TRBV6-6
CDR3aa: CASSPGPSNQPQHF

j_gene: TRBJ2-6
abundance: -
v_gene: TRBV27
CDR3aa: CASSLQGTANSGANVLTF

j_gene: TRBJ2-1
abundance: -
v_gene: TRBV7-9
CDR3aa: CASSLALGQGRNEQFF

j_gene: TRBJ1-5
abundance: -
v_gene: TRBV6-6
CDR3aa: CAATTGPYSNQPQHF

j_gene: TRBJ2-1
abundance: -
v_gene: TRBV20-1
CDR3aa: CSARGTSGKNYNEQFF

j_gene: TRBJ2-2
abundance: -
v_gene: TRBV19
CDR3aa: CASLRSSHNTGELFF

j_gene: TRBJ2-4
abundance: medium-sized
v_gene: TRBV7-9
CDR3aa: CASSSLRGKNIQYF

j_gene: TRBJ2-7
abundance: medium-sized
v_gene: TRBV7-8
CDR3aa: CASSLAQASGYEQYF

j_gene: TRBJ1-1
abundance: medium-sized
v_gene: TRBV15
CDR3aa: CATIGSRVLTGSGTEAFF

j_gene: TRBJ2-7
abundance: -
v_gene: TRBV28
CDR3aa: CASRPRGGGYEQYF

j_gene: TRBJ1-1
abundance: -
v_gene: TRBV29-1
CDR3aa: CSVEDSEGKTEAFF

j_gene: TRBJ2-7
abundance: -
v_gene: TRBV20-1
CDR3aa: CSARASGSYEQYF

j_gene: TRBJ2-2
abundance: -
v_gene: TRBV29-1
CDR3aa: CSVGGGPSGELFF

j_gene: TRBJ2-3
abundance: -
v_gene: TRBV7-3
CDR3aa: CASSSVTDTQYF

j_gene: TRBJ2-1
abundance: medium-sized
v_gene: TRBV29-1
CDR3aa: CSIEWALYNEQFF

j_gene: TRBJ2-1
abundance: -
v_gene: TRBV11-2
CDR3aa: CASSLEVGPNEQFF

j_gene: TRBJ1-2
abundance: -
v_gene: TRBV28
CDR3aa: CASSGRTGDGGYTF

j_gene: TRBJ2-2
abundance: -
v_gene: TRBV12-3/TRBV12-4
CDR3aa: CASSYFSGSGNTGELFF

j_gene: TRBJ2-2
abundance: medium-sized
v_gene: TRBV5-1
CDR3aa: CASSLGDFNTGELFF

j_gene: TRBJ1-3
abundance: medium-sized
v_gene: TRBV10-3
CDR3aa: CAISEGGGNTIYF

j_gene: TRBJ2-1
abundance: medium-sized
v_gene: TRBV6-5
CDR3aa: CASSSLAGAREQFF

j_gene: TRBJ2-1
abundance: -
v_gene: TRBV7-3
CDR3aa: CASSPKTSGSYNEQFF

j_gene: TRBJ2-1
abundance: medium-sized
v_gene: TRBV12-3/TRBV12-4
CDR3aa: CASSLLPIWGRGSGDNEQFF

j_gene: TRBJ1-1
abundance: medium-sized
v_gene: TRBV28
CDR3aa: CASSLLGSWSTEAFF

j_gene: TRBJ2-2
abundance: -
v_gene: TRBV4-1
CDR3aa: CASSQEGTGDTGELFF

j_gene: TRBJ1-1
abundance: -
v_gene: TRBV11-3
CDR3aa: CASSPGGRGTEAFF

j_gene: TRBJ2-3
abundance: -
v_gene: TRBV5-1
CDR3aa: CASSEGQGTDTQYF

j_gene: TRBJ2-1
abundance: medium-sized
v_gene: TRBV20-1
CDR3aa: CSAREAGLSYNEQFF

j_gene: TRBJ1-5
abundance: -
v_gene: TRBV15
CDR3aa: CATSSRDRGDHQPQHF

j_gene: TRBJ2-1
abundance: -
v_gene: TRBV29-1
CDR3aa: CSVPPGLAGGGLTDEQFF

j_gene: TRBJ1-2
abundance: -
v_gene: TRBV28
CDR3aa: CASSFGGPYGYTF

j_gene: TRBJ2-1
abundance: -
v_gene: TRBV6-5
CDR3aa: CASRLLAGGVNEQFF

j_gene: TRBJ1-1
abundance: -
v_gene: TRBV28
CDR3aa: CASRSEPTGNTEAFF

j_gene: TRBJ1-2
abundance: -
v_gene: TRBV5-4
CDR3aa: CASSFMGTNYGYTF

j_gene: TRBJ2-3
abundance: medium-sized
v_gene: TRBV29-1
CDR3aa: CSVVRTSGITDTQYF

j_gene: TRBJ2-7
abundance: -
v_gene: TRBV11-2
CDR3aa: CASSLVGVYEYEQYF

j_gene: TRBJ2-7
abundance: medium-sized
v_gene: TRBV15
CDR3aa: CATSRSVAYEQYF

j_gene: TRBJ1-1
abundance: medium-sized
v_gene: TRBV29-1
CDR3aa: CSVAGTGVSDTEAFF

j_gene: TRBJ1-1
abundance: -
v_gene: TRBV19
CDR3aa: CASSIRPGNTEAFF

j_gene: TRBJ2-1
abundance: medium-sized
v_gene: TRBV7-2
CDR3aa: CASSLVRGTYGYNEQFF

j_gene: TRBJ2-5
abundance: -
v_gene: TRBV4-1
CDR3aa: CASSPLQGPETQYF

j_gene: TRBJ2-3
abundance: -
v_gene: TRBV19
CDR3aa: CASSITGGTDTQYF

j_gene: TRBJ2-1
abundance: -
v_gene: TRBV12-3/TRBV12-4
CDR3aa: CAGTRGDEQFF

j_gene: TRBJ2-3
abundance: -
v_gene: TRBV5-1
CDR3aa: CASSPHPLEGGPTDTQYF

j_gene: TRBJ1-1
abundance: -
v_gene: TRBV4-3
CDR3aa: CASSQDRGANTEAFF

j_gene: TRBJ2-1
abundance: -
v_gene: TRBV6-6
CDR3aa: CASSFDRVEQFF

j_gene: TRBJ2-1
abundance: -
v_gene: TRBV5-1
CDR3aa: CSSSWTRNEQFF

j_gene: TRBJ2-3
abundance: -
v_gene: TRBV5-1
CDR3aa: CASSFGQGQDTQYF

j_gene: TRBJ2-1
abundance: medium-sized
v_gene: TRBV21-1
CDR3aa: CASSNKVNEQFF

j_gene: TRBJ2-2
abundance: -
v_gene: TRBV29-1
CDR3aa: CSAAGTEDTGELFF

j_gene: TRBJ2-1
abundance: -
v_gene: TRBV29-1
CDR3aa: CSVERQGSSYNEQFF

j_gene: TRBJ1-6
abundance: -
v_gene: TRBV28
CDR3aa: CASSFPTAYNSPLHF

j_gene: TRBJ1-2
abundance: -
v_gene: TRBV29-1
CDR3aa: CSVPTEGVRYTF

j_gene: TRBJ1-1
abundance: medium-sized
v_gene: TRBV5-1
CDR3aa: CASSLVGMNTEAFF

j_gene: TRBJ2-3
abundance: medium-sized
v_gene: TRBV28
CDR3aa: CASSREVVSTDTQYF